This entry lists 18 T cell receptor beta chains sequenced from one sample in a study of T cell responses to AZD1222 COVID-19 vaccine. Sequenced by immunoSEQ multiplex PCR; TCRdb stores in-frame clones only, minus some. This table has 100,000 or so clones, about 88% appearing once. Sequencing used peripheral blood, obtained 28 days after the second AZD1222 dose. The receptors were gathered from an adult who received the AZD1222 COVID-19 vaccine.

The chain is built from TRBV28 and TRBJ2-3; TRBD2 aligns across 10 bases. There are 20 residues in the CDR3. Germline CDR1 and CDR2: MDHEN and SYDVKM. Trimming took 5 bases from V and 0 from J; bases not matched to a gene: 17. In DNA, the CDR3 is TGTGCCAGCAGTACAAGGGTCCTAGCGGGAGACCCTAAGAGCACAGATACGCAGTATTTT. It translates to CASSTRVLAGDPKSTDTQYF.

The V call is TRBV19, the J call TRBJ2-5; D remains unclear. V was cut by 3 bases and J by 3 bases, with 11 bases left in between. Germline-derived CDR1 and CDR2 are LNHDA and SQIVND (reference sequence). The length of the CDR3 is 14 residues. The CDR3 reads CASSIAVTEETQYF. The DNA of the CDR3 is TGTGCCAGTAGTATTGCGGTTACCGAAGAGACCCAGTACTTC.

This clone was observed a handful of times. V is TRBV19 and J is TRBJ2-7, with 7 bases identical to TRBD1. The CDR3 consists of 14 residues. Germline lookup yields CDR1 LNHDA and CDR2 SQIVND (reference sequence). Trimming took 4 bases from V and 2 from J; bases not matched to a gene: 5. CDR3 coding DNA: TGTGCCAGTAGTACCCGGACAGGTCCCTACGAGCAGTACTTC. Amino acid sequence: CASSTRTGPYEQYF.

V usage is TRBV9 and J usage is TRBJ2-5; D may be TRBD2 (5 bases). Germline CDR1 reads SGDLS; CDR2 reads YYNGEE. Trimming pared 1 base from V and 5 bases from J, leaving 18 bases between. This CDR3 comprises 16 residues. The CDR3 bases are TGTGCCAGCAGCGTATCTCGGGGAGTGGAGTACGAGACCCAGTACTTC. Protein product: CASSVSRGVEYETQYF.

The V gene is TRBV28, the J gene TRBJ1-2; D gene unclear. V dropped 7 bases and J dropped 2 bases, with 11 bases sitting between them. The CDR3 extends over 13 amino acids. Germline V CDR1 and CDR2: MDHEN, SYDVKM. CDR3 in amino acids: CASTELLNYGYTF. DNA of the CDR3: TGTGCCAGCACCGAATTACTGAACTATGGCTACACCTTC.

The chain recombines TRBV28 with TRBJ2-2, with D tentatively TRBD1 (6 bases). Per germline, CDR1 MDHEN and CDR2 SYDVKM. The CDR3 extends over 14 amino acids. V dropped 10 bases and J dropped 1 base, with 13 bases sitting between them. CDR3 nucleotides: TGTGCCACTCGGGACATAAAGAACACCGGGGAGCTGTTTTTT. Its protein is CATRDIKNTGELFF.

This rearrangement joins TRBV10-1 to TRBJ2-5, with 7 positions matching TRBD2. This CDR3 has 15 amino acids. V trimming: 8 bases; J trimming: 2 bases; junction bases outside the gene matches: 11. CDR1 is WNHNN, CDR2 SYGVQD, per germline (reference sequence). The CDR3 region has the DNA TGCGCCAGCCGGGCTACTAGCGTCAAACAAGAGACCCAGTACTTC. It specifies CASRATSVKQETQYF.

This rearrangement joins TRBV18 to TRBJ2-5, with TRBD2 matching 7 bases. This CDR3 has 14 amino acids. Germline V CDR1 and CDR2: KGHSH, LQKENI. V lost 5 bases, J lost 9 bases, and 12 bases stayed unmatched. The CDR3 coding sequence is TGTGCCAGCTCATCCGGGACTACCAAGACGTCCCAGTACTTC. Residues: CASSSGTTKTSQYF. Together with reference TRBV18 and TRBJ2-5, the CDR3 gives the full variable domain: NAGVMQNPRHLVRRRGQEARLRCSPMKGHSHVYWYRQLPEEGLKFMVYLQKENIIDESGMPKERFSAEFPKEGPSILRIQQVVRGDSAAYFCASSSGTTKTSQYFGPGTRLLVL.

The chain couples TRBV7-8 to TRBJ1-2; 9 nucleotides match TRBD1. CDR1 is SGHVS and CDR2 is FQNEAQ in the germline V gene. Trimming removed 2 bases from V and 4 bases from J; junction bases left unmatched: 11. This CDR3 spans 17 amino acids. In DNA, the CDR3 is TGTGCCAGCAGCTTAAGGACAGGGGAGGTTAGTAGCTATGGCTACACCTTC. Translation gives CASSLRTGEVSSYGYTF.

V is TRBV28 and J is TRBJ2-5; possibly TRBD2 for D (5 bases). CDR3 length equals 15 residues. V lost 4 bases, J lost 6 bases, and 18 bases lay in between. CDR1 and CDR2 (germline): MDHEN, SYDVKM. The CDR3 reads CASSSVSKLAKTQYF. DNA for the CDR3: TGTGCCAGCAGTTCTGTCTCCAAGTTAGCGAAGACCCAGTACTTC.

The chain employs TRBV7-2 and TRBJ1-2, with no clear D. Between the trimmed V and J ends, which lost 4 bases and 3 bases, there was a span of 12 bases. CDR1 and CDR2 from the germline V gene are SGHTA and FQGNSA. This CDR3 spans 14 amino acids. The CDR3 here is CASSSRTGYYGYTF. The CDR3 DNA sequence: TGTGCCAGCAGCTCGAGAACCGGTTACTATGGCTACACCTTC.

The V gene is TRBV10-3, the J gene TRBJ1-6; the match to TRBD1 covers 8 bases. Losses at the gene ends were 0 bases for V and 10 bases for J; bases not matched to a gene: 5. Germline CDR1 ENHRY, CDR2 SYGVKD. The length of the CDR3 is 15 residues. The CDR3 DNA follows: TGTGCCATCAGTGAGTCGGACAGGGTACAATCACCCCTCCACTTT. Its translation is CAISESDRVQSPLHF.

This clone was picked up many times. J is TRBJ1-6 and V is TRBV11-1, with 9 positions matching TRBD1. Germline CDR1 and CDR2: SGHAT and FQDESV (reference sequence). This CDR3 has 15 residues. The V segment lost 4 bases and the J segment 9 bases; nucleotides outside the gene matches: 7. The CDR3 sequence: CASSSDTGGSSPLHF. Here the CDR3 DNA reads TGTGCCAGCAGCTCGGACACAGGGGGCAGTTCACCCCTCCACTTT.

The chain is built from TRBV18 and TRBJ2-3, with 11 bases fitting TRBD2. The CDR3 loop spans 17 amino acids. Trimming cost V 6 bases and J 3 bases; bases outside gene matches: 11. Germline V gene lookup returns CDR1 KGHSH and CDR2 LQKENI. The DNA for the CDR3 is TGTGCCAGCTCGCCGCGTCTAGCGGGAGGAGGTACAGATACGCAGTATTTT. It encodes CASSPRLAGGGTDTQYF.

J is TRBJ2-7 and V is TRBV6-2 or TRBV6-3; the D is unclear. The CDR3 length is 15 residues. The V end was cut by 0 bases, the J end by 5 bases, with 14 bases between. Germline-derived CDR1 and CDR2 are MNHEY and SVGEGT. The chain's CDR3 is CASSYSKGNPDEQYF. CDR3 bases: TGTGCCAGCAGTTACTCGAAAGGGAACCCCGACGAGCAGTACTTC.

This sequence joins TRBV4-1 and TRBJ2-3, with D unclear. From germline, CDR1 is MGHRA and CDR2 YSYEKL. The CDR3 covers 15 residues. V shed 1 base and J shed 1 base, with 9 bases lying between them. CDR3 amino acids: CASSQAPTGTDTQYF. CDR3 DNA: TGCGCCAGCAGCCAAGCTCCTACAGGCACAGATACGCAGTATTTT.

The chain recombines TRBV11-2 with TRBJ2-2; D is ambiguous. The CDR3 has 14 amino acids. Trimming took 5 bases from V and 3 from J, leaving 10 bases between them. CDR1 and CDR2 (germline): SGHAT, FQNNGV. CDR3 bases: TGTGCCAGCAGCCTACACCAATACACCGGGGAGCTGTTTTTT. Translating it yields CASSLHQYTGELFF.

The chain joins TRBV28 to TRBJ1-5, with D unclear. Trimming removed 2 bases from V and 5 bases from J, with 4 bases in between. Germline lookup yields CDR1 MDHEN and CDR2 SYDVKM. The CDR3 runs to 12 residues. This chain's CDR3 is CASSLGHQPQHF. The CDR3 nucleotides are TGTGCCAGCAGTTTAGGACATCAGCCCCAGCATTTT.